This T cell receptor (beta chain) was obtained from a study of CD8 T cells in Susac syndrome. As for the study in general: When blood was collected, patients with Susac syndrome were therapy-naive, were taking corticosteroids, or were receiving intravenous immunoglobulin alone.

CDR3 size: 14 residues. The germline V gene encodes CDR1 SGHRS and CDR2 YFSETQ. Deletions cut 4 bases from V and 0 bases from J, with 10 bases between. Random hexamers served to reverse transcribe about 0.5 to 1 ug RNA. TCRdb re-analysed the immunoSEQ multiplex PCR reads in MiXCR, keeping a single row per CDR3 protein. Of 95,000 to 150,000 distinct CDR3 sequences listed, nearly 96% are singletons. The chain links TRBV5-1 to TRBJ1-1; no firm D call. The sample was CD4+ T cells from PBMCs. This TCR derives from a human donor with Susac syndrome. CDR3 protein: CASSLDGVNTEAFF. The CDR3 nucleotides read TGCGCCAGCAGCCTGGACGGGGTGAACACTGAAGCTTTCTTT.